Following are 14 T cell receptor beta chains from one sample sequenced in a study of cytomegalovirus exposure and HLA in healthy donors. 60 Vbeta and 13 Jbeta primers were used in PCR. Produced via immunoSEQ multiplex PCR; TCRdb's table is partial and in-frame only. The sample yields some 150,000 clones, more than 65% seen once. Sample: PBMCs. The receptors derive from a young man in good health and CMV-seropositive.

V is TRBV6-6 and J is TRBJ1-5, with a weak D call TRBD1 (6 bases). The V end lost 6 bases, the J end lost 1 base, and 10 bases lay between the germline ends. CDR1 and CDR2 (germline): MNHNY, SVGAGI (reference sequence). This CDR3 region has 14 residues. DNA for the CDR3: TGTGCCAGCAGCCGAGACAGGAGCAATCAGCCCCAGCATTTT. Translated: CASSRDRSNQPQHF.

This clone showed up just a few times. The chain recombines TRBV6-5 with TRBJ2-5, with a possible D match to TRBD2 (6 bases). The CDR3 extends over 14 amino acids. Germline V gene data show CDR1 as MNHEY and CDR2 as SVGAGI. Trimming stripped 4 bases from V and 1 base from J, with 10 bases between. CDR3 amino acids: CASSSGTAQETQYF. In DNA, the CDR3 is TGTGCCAGCAGTTCCGGGACTGCCCAAGAGACCCAGTACTTC.

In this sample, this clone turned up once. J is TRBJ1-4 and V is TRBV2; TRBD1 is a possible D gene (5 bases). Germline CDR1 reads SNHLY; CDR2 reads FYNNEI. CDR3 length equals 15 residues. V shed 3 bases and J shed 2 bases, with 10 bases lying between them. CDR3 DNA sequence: TGTGCCAGCAGTGATTATGGGACTACTAATGAAAAACTGTTTTTT. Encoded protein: CASSDYGTTNEKLFF.

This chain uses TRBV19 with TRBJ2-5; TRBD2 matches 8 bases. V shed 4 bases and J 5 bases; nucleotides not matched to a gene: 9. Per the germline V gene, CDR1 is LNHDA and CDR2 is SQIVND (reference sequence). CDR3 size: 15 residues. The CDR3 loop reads CASSRSGLAGETQYF. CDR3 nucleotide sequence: TGTGCCAGTAGTAGGTCCGGACTAGCAGGCGAGACCCAGTACTTC.

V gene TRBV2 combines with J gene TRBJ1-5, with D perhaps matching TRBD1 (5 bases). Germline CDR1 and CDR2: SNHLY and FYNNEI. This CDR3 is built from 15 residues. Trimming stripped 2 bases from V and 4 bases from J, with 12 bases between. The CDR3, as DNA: TGTGCCAGCAGTGAACGTGGGGCCCTTAATCAGCCCCAGCATTTT. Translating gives CASSERGALNQPQHF.

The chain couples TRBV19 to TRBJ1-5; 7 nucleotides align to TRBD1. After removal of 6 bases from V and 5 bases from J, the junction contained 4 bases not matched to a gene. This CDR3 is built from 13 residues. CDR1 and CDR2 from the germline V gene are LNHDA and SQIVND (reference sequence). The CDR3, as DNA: TGTGCCAGTAGACAGGGGATGCATCAGCCCCAGCATTTT. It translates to CASRQGMHQPQHF.

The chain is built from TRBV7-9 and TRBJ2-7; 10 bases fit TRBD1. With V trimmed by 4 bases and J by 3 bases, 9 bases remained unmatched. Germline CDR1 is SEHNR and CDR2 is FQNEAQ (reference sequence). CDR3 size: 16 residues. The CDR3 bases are TGTGCCAGCAGCTCCCGAACGGGACAGGGGCTCTACGAGCAGTACTTC. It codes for CASSSRTGQGLYEQYF.

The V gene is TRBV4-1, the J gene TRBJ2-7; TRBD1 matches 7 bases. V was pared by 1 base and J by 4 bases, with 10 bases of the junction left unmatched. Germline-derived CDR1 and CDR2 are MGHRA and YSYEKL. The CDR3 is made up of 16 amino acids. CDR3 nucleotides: TGCGCCAGCAGCCAAGTAGGGGACAGTCCCTTTTACGAGCAGTACTTC. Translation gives CASSQVGDSPFYEQYF.

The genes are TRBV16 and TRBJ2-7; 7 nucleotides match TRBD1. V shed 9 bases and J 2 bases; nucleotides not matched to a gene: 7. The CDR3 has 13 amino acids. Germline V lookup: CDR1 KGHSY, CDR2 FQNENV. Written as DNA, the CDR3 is TGTGCCAGTCGACTACAGGGGACCTACGAGCAGTACTTC. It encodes CASRLQGTYEQYF.

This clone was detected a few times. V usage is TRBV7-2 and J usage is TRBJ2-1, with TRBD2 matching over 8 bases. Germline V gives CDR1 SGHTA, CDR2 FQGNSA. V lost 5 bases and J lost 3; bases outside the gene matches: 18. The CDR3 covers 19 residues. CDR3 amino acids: CASSPEGPLAGSNYNEQFF. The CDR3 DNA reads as TGTGCCAGCAGCCCGGAGGGCCCCTTAGCGGGATCCAACTACAATGAGCAGTTCTTC.

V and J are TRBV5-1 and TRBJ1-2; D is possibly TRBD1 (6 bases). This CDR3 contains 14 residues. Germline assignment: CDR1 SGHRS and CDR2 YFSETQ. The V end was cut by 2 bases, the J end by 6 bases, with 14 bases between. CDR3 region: CASSFTGSWDGYTF. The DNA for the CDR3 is TGCGCCAGCAGCTTTACAGGGTCCTGGGATGGCTACACCTTC.

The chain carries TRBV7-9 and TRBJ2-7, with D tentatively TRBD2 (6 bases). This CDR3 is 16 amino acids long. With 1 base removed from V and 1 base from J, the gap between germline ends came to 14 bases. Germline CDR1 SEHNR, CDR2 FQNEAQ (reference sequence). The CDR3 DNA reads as TGTGCCAGCAGCTTAGATGGAGGGTTGTCTTCCTACGAGCAGTACTTC. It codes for CASSLDGGLSSYEQYF. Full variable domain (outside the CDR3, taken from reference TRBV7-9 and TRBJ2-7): DTGVSQNPRHKITKRGQNVTFRCDPISEHNRLYWYRQTLGQGPEFLTYFQNEAQLEKSRLLSDRFSAERPKGSFSTLEIQRTEQGDSAMYLCASSLDGGLSSYEQYFGPGTRLTVT.

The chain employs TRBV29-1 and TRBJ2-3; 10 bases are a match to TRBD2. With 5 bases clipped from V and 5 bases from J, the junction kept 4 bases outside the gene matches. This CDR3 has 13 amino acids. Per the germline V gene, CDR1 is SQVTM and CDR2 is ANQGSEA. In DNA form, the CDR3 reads TGCAGCGTTAGCGGGGGGGCGGGAGATACGCAGTATTTT. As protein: CSVSGGAGDTQYF.

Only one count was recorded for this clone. CDR3 sequence: CASTESTLNTEAFF. The CDR3 nucleotides are TGTGCCAGCACCGAAAGCACCTTGAACACTGAAGCTTTCTTT. V and J are TRBV2 and TRBJ1-1; D uncertain. V shed 7 bases and J shed 0 bases, with 12 bases lying between them. The CDR3 runs 14 residues. The germline CDR1 and CDR2 sequences are SNHLY and FYNNEI.